What follows describes a single T cell receptor beta chain. Its specificity is not known. Both 60 Vbeta primers and 13 Jbeta primers went into the PCR. Per the authors' pipeline: Per a later analysis, the number of unique TCR beta chains was around 80 million, of which some 10 million were shared. Assay: immunoSEQ multiplex PCR; the TCRdb copy retains only in-frame clones and omits some. The V and J calls and clone size were taken over from that table, and D and trimming were inferred from the DNA. The sample records 160,000 or so clones, 80% to 90% being singletons. This sample was taken from a study of cytomegalovirus exposure and HLA in healthy donors. Germline loops: CDR1 SGDLS, CDR2 YYNGEE. The CDR3 length is 13 residues. Trimming stripped 0 bases from V and 10 bases from J, with 11 bases between. Regarding the study as a whole: Follow-up analysis later connected one missense variant in DCLRE1C with trimming of TCR beta V- and J-genes.

The sample comprised PBMCs. V gene TRBV9 combines with J gene TRBJ2-1; no definite D call. The source of this sequence is a man aged 18 to 29 in good health and CMV-seronegative. The CDR3 loop reads CASSVGYENEQFF. CDR3 DNA sequence: TGTGCCAGCAGCGTAGGATATGAGAACGAGCAGTTCTTC. The entire variable domain, with the rest obtained from reference TRBV9 and TRBJ2-1, is as follows: DSGVTQTPKHLITATGQRVTLRCSPRSGDLSVYWYQQSLDQGLQFLIQYYNGEERAKGNILERFSAQQFPDLHSELNLSSLELGDSALYFCASSVGYENEQFFGPGTRLTVL.